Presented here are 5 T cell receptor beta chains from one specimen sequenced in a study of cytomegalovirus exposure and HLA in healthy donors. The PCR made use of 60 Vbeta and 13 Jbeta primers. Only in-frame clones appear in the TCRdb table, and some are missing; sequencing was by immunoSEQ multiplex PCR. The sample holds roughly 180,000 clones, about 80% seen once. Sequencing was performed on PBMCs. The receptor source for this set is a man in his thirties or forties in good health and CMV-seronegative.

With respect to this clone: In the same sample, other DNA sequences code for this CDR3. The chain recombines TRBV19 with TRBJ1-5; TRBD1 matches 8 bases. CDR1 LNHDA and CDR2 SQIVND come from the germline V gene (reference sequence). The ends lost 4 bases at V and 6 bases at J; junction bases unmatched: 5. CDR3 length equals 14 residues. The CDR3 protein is CASSTQGAGQPQHF. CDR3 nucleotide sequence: TGTGCCAGTAGTACGCAGGGGGCTGGTCAGCCCCAGCATTTT.

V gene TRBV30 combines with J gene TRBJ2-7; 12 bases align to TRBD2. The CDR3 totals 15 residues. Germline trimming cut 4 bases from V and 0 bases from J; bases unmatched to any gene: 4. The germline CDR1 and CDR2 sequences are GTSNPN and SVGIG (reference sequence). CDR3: CAWTPTSGSSYEQYF. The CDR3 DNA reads TGTGCCTGGACCCCGACTAGCGGGAGCTCCTACGAGCAGTACTTC.

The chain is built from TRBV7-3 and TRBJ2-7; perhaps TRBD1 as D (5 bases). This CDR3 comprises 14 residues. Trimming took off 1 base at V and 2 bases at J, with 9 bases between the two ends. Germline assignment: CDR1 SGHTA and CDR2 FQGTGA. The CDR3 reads CASSLKAGTYEQYF. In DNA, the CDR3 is TGTGCCAGCAGCTTAAAGGCAGGGACCTACGAGCAGTACTTC.

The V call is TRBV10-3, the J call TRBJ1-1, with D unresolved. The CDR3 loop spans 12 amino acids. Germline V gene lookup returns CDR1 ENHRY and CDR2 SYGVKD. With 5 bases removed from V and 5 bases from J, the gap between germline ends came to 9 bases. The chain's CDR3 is CAISNIGTEAFF. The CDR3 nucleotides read TGTGCCATCAGTAATATCGGGACTGAAGCTTTCTTT.

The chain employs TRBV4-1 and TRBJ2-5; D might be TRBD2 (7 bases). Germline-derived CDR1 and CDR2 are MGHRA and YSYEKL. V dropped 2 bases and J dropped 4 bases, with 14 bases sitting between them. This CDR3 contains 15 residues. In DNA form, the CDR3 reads TGCGCCAGCAGCCAACAACAAGGGGGGGGAGAGACCCAGTACTTC. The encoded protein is CASSQQQGGGETQYF.